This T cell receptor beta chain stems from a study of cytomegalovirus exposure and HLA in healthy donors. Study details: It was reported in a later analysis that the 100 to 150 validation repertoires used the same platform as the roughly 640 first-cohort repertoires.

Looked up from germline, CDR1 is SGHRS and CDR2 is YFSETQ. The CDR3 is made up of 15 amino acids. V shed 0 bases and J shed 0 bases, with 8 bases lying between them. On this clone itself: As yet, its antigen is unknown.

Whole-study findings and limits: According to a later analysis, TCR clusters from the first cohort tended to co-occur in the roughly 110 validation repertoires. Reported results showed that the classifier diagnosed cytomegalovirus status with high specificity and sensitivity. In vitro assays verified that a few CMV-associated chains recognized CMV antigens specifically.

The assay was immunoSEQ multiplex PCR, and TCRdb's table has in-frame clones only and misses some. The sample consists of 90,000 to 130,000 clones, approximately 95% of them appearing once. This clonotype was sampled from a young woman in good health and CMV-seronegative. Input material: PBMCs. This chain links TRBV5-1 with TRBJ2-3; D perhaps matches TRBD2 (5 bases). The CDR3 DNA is TGCGCCAGCAGCTTGGCCAGGAGGAGCACAGATACGCAGTATTTT. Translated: CASSLARRSTDTQYF.